In terms of frequency, the clone carrying this T cell receptor beta chain is medium-sized. Its specificity is unknown. The sample comes from a study of T cell clusters in autoimmune cytopenias. General study findings and limits: Physiological T cell clusters of healthy donors were apparently absent in primary autoimmune cytopenia patients.

TRB amplification used approximately 250 ng of peripheral blood genomic DNA. Multiplex touch-down PCR amplified TRB using TRB-A and TRB-B pools in one tube. TCRdb reanalyzed the multiplex PCR reads and collapses them to one entry per CDR3 protein, without DNA. The specimen's table records roughly 6,100 distinct CDR3 sequences. The CDR3 contains 15 residues. Per germline, CDR1 LNHNV and CDR2 YYDKDF (reference sequence). The same data also contributed to another study, on T cell repertoires in aging, cancer and after chemotherapy. That work contributes: Repeat sampling of healthy donors over several months to years showed clear clonal overlap. Age-matched healthy donors had significantly more diverse, less clonal blood TCR repertoires than untreated cancer patients. Median generation probability rose over the chemotherapy interval in each cancer cohort, suggesting rebound thymic output.

The sequenced material came from peripheral blood. J is TRBJ1-6 and V is TRBV15. The receptor was isolated from a human donor in good health. CDR3: CATSRGGRSDSPLHF.